Given below is one TCR beta chain in context. Its antigen is unknown. This record comes from a study of cytomegalovirus exposure and HLA in healthy donors. General study results and limits: Cytomegalovirus status, reportedly, was diagnosed with high specificity and sensitivity by the classifier.

CDR1 and CDR2 from the germline V gene are SGHNT and YYREEE (reference sequence). The CDR3 runs 18 residues. J lost 3 bases, V lost 6 bases, and 18 bases had no gene match. Profiled with immunoSEQ multiplex PCR; TCRdb holds only in-frame clones, not every one. The sample lists some 140,000 clones; 75% to 90% were seen once. The material sequenced was PBMCs. The rearrangement joins TRBV5-4 to TRBJ1-2; 9 nucleotides match TRBD1. The receptor was derived from a woman under 30 in good health and CMV-seropositive. The CDR3, as DNA: TGTGCCAGCATCCCCGCGGCGACAGGGGGGGCCCCCCACTATGGCTACACCTTC. Protein product: CASIPAATGGAPHYGYTF.